The clone carrying this T cell receptor beta chain was seen repeatedly, ten times or more. The antigen remains unidentified. Germline lookup yields CDR1 GTSNPN and CDR2 SVGIG (reference sequence). CDR3 length equals 12 residues. Trimming removed 5 bases from V and 1 base from J, with 8 bases in between. TCR beta CDR3 regions were amplified from RNA. Carried out on the TCR CDR3, a first-round RT-PCR used the HTBI primer set. TCRdb called the multiplex PCR reads again in MiXCR, with one record for every CDR3 protein. This table has about 530,000 distinct CDR3 sequences, approximately 17% appearing once. This sample is part of a study of T cells in Graves' hyperthyroidism and ophthalmopathy. Study-level background: Initial diagnosis, before any treatment, was when peripheral blood was collected. General study points: With a median lead of 6.5 months before onset, the model predicted ophthalmopathy.

V is TRBV30 and J is TRBJ1-1, with D possibly matching TRBD1 (5 bases). The TCR was taken from a woman younger than 30 with Graves' ophthalmopathy. The sample taken for sequencing was blood. CDR3 sequence reads: CAWAGENTEAFF. The CDR3 bases are TGTGCCTGGGCGGGGGAGAACACTGAAGCTTTCTTT.